The 27 T cell receptor beta chains below were found in one sample sequenced in a study of PD-1 blockade in classical Hodgkin lymphoma. Documented time point: cycle 4 day 1 (C4D1), after 6 weeks of nivolumab. Every patient relapsed after autologous stem cell transplantation, and brentuximab vedotin exposure varied. The method was immunoSEQ multiplex PCR; TCRdb's version includes in-frame clones alone and lacks a portion of them. The table has 20,000 to 30,000 clones, about 88% seen once. The sample in question was peripheral blood mononuclear cells (PBMCs), obtained before the fourth cycle of nivolumab. Receptor source: a human donor with classical Hodgkin lymphoma.

The V and J genes are TRBV7-2 and TRBJ2-1; 15 bases match TRBD2. This CDR3 has 17 residues. The V and J ends lost 5 bases and 4 bases, in that order; junction bases with no gene match: 6. Looked up from germline, CDR1 is SGHTA and CDR2 is FQGNSA. The CDR3 nucleotides read TGTGCCAGCAGCCGTCCGGGACTAGCGGGGGGTTACAATGAGCAGTTCTTC. Protein: CASSRPGLAGGYNEQFF.

The V and J genes are TRBV10-3 and TRBJ1-2, with D possibly TRBD1 on 5 matching bases. Trimming left V 2 bases short and J 4 bases short, with 17 bases between. CDR1 and CDR2 from the germline V gene are ENHRY and SYGVKD. This CDR3 has 16 amino acids. The CDR3 DNA follows: TGTGCCATCAGTGAGGAACAGGCGACAAAACCCTATGGCTACACCTTC. This encodes CAISEEQATKPYGYTF.

The chain carries TRBV9 and TRBJ2-1; TRBD1 is a possible D gene (6 bases). V was pared by 4 bases and J by 0 bases, with 17 bases between. Germline lookup yields CDR1 SGDLS and CDR2 YYNGEE. This CDR3 is built from 17 residues. The CDR3 coding sequence is TGTGCCAGCAGCTCACTACAGGGACATTCCTCCTACAATGAGCAGTTCTTC. Amino acid sequence: CASSSLQGHSSYNEQFF.

A few counts support this clone. J is TRBJ2-2 and V is TRBV29-1; TRBD2 agrees at 7 bases. The CDR3 extends over 14 amino acids. Germline V gene sequence: CDR1 SQVTM, CDR2 ANQGSEA. Trimming removed 3 bases from V and 4 bases from J; junction bases left unmatched: 5. The CDR3 bases are TGCAGCGTTGAGGGCTGGGAGGGCACCGGGGAGCTGTTTTTT. Translation: CSVEGWEGTGELFF.

The V call is TRBV13, the J call TRBJ2-1, with 7 nucleotides matching TRBD1. V was clipped by 3 bases and J by 9 bases; unmatched bases: 11. Germline V gives CDR1 PRHDT, CDR2 FYEKMQ (reference sequence). The CDR3 length is 15 residues. The CDR3 sequence is CASSFFTTGLLEQFF. The CDR3, as DNA: TGTGCCAGCAGCTTTTTTACGACAGGGCTACTTGAGCAGTTCTTC.

This clone is a singleton in its sample. The chain has TRBV5-1 and TRBJ1-1, with 9 bases identical to TRBD1. V was clipped by 4 bases and J by 6 bases; unmatched bases: 7. Germline V gene sequence: CDR1 SGHRS, CDR2 YFSETQ. This CDR3 is 14 amino acids long. The CDR3 region is CASSLRQGGAEAFF. For the CDR3, the DNA is TGCGCCAGCAGCCTCAGACAGGGGGGCGCTGAAGCTTTCTTT.

The chain couples TRBV10-3 to TRBJ2-2; D is possibly TRBD2 (5 bases). V was trimmed by 0 bases and J by 5 bases, leaving 13 bases between them. The CDR3 extends over 16 amino acids. Germline CDR1 is ENHRY and CDR2 is SYGVKD. The CDR3 protein is CAISESTPSPTGELFF. CDR3 DNA: TGTGCCATCAGTGAGTCGACCCCTAGCCCTACCGGGGAGCTGTTTTTT.

The rearrangement links TRBV13 to TRBJ1-2; TRBD1 aligns across 7 bases. With V trimmed by 0 bases and J by 7 bases, 11 bases remained unmatched. The CDR3 covers 16 residues. Germline loops: CDR1 PRHDT, CDR2 FYEKMQ (reference sequence). The CDR3 nucleotides are TGTGCCAGCAGCTTAGGCCGAGGGACAGAGGTTTTTGGCTACACCTTC. It translates to CASSLGRGTEVFGYTF.

V gene TRBV28 combines with J gene TRBJ2-1, with 8 bases fitting TRBD1. The CDR3 sequence is 16 residues long. The trim removed 2 bases at V and 12 bases at J, leaving 15 bases unmatched. CDR1 and CDR2 (germline): MDHEN, SYDVKM. The CDR3 is CASSLMAGGPLGVQFF. The CDR3 nucleotides read TGTGCCAGCAGTTTAATGGCAGGGGGCCCTCTGGGCGTGCAGTTCTTC.

The J gene is TRBJ2-7, the V gene TRBV4-3; no firm D call. The germline CDR1 and CDR2 sequences are LGHNA and YSLEER. The germline V and J ends were trimmed by 0 bases and 0 bases, with 12 bases remaining between them. CDR3 length: 16 residues. CDR3 coding DNA: TGCGCCAGCAGCCAAGACCCAGCGCCTAGCTCCTACGAGCAGTACTTC. Amino acid sequence: CASSQDPAPSSYEQYF.

V is TRBV7-9 and J is TRBJ1-1, with TRBD1 identical over 10 bases. Germline trimming cut 5 bases from V and 5 bases from J; bases unmatched to any gene: 8. The CDR3 consists of 15 residues. The germline gives CDR1 SEHNR, CDR2 FQNEAQ (reference sequence). In nucleotides, the CDR3 is TGTGCCAGCAGCGTACTGGGACAGGGGATTACTGAAGCTTTCTTT. Its translation is CASSVLGQGITEAFF.

This chain joins TRBV6-9 and TRBJ2-7; D remains ambiguous. The germline V gene encodes CDR1 MNHGY and CDR2 SVAAGI. V shed 3 bases and J shed 2 bases, with 14 bases lying between them. The CDR3 loop spans 15 amino acids. CDR3 in amino acids: CASSYSGANAYEQYF. The CDR3 nucleotides read TGTGCCAGCAGTTACTCCGGAGCGAATGCCTACGAGCAGTACTTC.

The V and J genes are TRBV7-2 and TRBJ2-7; tentatively, D is TRBD1 or TRBD2 (5 bases each). The ends were cut back, 3 bases at V and 6 bases at J, with 15 bases in the middle. CDR3 length: 14 residues. Germline assignment: CDR1 SGHTA and CDR2 FQGNSA. CDR3 nucleotide sequence: TGTGCCAGCAGCTTTACCGGGACGATAGGCGAGCAGTACTTC. Amino acid sequence: CASSFTGTIGEQYF. The entire variable domain, with the rest obtained from reference TRBV7-2 and TRBJ2-7, is as follows: GAGVSQSPSNKVTEKGKDVELRCDPISGHTALYWYRQSLGQGLEFLIYFQGNSAPDKSGLPSDRFSAERTGGSVSTLTIQRTQQEDSAVYLCASSFTGTIGEQYFGPGTRLTVT.

The chain links TRBV9 to TRBJ2-2; no clear D. The germline CDR1 and CDR2 sequences are SGDLS and YYNGEE. V was cut by 2 bases and J by 4 bases, with 6 bases left in between. This CDR3 is 13 amino acids long. The CDR3 bases are TGTGCCAGCAGCGTCTACCCCACCGGGGAGCTGTTTTTT. This gives the protein CASSVYPTGELFF. The entire variable domain, with the rest obtained from reference TRBV9 and TRBJ2-2, is as follows: DSGVTQTPKHLITATGQRVTLRCSPRSGDLSVYWYQQSLDQGLQFLIQYYNGEERAKGNILERFSAQQFPDLHSELNLSSLELGDSALYFCASSVYPTGELFFGEGSRLTVL.

The rearrangement uses TRBV27 and TRBJ2-1; possibly TRBD1 or TRBD2 for D (5 bases each). This CDR3 region has 13 residues. The germline V gene encodes CDR1 MNHEY and CDR2 SMNVEV (reference sequence). Trimming shortened V by 4 bases and J by 1 base, and 5 bases separated the two germline ends. The CDR3 bases are TGTGCCAGCAGTTGGGGGTCCTACAATGAGCAGTTCTTC. Translation gives CASSWGSYNEQFF.

This rearrangement joins TRBV30 to TRBJ2-1, with 10 bases lining up with TRBD2. Germline-derived CDR1 and CDR2 are GTSNPN and SVGIG (reference sequence). The ends lost 2 bases at V and 7 bases at J; junction bases unmatched: 5. This CDR3 has 14 residues. The CDR3 protein is CAWSILAGVNEQFF. The CDR3 DNA reads as TGTGCCTGGAGTATCCTAGCGGGGGTTAATGAGCAGTTCTTC.

This chain uses TRBV7-9 with TRBJ1-5; the D gene is possibly TRBD1 (6 bases). The V end lost 7 bases, the J end lost 3 bases, and 13 bases lay between the germline ends. The CDR3 runs to 14 residues. Per the germline V gene, CDR1 is SEHNR and CDR2 is FQNEAQ (reference sequence). The CDR3 DNA sequence: TGTGCCAGCACCCTTGGACAGAACAATCAGCCCCAGCATTTT. Translation: CASTLGQNNQPQHF.

The chain has TRBV5-1 and TRBJ2-3; D may be TRBD2 (6 bases). This CDR3 contains 16 residues. V dropped 2 bases and J dropped 5 bases, with 18 bases sitting between them. The germline V gene encodes CDR1 SGHRS and CDR2 YFSETQ. CDR3 sequence: CASSLMDGSQGDTQYF. CDR3 DNA: TGCGCCAGCAGCTTAATGGACGGGAGTCAGGGAGATACGCAGTATTTT.

J is TRBJ2-5 and V is TRBV28; D is uncertain. CDR1 is MDHEN and CDR2 is SYDVKM in the germline V gene. V shed 5 bases and J shed 3 bases, with 13 bases lying between them. The CDR3 is made up of 14 amino acids. CDR3 coding DNA: TGTGCCAGCAGTCCCACAGACGGAAAAGAGACCCAGTACTTC. It specifies CASSPTDGKETQYF. Based on the CDR3 plus reference TRBV28 and TRBJ2-5, the full variable domain is DVKVTQSSRYLVKRTGEKVFLECVQDMDHENMFWYRQDPGLGLRLIYFSYDVKMKEKGDIPEGYSVSREKKERFSLILESASTNQTSMYLCASSPTDGKETQYFGPGTRLLVL.

The chain employs TRBV5-5 and TRBJ2-1; 8 positions match TRBD1. Unmatched junction bases numbered 5, after V lost 1 base and J lost 2 bases. This CDR3 spans 16 amino acids. Germline V lookup: CDR1 SGHKS, CDR2 YYEKEE (reference sequence). The CDR3 DNA follows: TGTGCCAGCAGCTTGTCGGCAGGGGGCCCCTACAATGAGCAGTTCTTC. This codes for CASSLSAGGPYNEQFF.

The chain employs TRBV2 and TRBJ1-2; TRBD1 might be the D (6 bases). The ends were cut back, 9 bases at V and 1 base at J, with 18 bases in the middle. The CDR3 is 15 residues long. Germline values: CDR1 SNHLY, CDR2 FYNNEI. CDR3 nucleotide sequence: TGTGCCAGTTGGGGTGAGGACAGACTTAACTATGGCTACACCTTC. Translating gives CASWGEDRLNYGYTF.

This clone was counted a single time. The chain combines TRBV30 with TRBJ2-6; 7 positions match TRBD1. Trimming removed 6 bases from V and 0 bases from J; junction bases left unmatched: 5. CDR1 and CDR2 from the germline V gene are GTSNPN and SVGIG (reference sequence). This CDR3 is 15 amino acids long. The CDR3 DNA reads as TGTGCCTGTCTGGACAGGATCTCTGGGGCCAACGTCCTGACTTTC. Its translation: CACLDRISGANVLTF.

The genes are TRBV29-1 and TRBJ1-2, with TRBD1 identical over 7 bases. V shed 4 bases, J shed 4 bases, and the junction held 6 bases outside the gene matches. The germline gives CDR1 SQVTM, CDR2 ANQGSEA. The length of the CDR3 is 13 residues. DNA for the CDR3: TGCAGCGTTGGGAGGGGGCTTAGCTATGGCTACACCTTC. This codes for CSVGRGLSYGYTF.

The V gene is TRBV2, the J gene TRBJ2-5; D is unresolved. The CDR3 contains 15 residues. V was cut by 2 bases and J by 5 bases, with 15 bases left in between. Germline values: CDR1 SNHLY, CDR2 FYNNEI. The CDR3 protein is CASSELGFGLETQYF. The CDR3 region has the DNA TGTGCCAGCAGTGAATTGGGTTTTGGGCTCGAGACCCAGTACTTC.

DNA for the CDR3: TGTGCCATCAGTGATCAGCGGGGGACAGATACGCAGTATTTT. Its protein product is CAISDQRGTDTQYF. V and J are TRBV10-3 and TRBJ2-3; TRBD2 aligns across 8 bases. The junction had 2 bases not matched to a gene; V was cut back by 3 bases and J by 3 bases. CDR1 and CDR2 from the germline V gene are ENHRY and SYGVKD. The CDR3 extends over 14 amino acids.

Worth noting for this clone: Other DNA variants within this sample encode the same CDR3. This chain uses TRBV28 with TRBJ2-5; a possible D gene is TRBD1 (5 bases). V was pared by 4 bases and J by 0 bases, with 9 bases between. Looked up from germline, CDR1 is MDHEN and CDR2 is SYDVKM. The CDR3 contains 14 residues. Here the CDR3 DNA reads TGTGCCAGCAGTTCGGGCAGGGACCAAGAGACCCAGTACTTC. It encodes CASSSGRDQETQYF.

This rearrangement joins TRBV28 to TRBJ1-6, with TRBD1 matching over 8 bases. Germline loops: CDR1 MDHEN, CDR2 SYDVKM. Trimming took 2 bases from V and 3 from J; bases not matched to a gene: 3. This CDR3 has 16 amino acids. This CDR3 is CASSLPTGDYNSPLHF. CDR3 in DNA: TGTGCCAGCAGTTTACCGACAGGGGACTATAATTCACCCCTCCACTTT.